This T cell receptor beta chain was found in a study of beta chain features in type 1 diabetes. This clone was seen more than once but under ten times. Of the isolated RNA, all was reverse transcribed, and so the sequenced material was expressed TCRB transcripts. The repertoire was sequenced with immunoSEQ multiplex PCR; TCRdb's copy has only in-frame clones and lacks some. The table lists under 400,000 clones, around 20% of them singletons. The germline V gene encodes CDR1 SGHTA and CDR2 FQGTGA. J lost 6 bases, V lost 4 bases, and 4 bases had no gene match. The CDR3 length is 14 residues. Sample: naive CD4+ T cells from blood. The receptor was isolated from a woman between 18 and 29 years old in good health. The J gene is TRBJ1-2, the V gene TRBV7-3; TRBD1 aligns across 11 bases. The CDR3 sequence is CASSSGTGGHGYTF. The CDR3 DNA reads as TGTGCCAGCAGCTCCGGGACAGGGGGACATGGCTACACCTTC.